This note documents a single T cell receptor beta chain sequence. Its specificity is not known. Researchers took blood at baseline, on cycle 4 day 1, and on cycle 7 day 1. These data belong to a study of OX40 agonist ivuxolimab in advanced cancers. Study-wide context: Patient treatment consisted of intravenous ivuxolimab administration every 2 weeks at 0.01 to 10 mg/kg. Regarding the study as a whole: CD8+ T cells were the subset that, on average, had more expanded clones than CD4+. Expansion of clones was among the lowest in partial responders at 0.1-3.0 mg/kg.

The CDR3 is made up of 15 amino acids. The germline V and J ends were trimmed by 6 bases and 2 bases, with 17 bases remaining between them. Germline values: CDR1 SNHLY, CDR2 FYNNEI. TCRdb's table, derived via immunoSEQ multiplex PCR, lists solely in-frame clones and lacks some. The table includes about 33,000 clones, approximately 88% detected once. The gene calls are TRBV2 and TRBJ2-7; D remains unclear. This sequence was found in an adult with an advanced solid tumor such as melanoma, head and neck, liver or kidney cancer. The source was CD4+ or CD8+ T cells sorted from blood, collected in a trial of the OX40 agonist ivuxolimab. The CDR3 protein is CASSGYSSQPYEQYF. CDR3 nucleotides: TGTGCCAGCAGCGGTTACAGCTCCCAGCCCTACGAGCAGTACTTC. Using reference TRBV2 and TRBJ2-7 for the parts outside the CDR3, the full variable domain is EPEVTQTPSHQVTQMGQEVILRCVPISNHLYFYWYRQILGQKVEFLVSFYNNEISEKSEIFDDQFSVERPDGSNFTLKIRSTKLEDSAMYFCASSGYSSQPYEQYFGPGTRLTVT.